This T cell receptor (beta chain) was sequenced in a study of beta chain features in type 1 diabetes. Findings of the study overall: Shorter TCRB CDR3s, moderately but significantly so, were found in Type 1 diabetes patients in all four CD4+ subsets.

This clone was seen a few times. The antigen is not known. All of the isolated RNA was reverse transcribed, so expressed TCRB transcripts were sequenced. Assay used: immunoSEQ multiplex PCR; TCRdb lists only in-frame clones, some missing. The repertoire holds about 700,000 clones, with around 15% as singletons. V lost 1 base, J lost 7 bases, and 4 bases lay in between. Per germline, CDR1 MNHEY and CDR2 SMNVEV (reference sequence). The CDR3 loop spans 11 amino acids. The clonotype comes from a man aged 18 to 30 with type 1 diabetes. Sample: naive CD4+ T cells from blood. The chain employs TRBV27 and TRBJ2-5; D gene unclear. The CDR3 DNA is TGTGCCAGCAGTTTATACGGGACCCAGTACTTC. It is translated as CASSLYGTQYF.